This TCR beta chain was recorded in a study of shared clonotypes between healthy human individuals. The overall study: There were three CD4 naive, three CD4 memory, two CD8 naive and one CD8 memory plates per donor.

General observations from the study: About 5% of naive CD4 clonotypes were shared across several donors.

To note about this clone: Its specificity is not known.

Method: immunoSEQ multiplex PCR; TCRdb's copy keeps in-frame clones and lacks some. The repertoire holds about 2.4 million clones, with under 95% as singletons. Per germline, CDR1 MNHNS and CDR2 SASEGT. V shed 1 base and J shed 4 bases, with 8 bases lying between them. The CDR3 is 14 residues long. The rearrangement joins TRBV6-1 to TRBJ2-1, with unresolved D. The sequence came from a man aged 18 to 29 in good health. Some clones in this sample may be carry-over from other donors' samples. Specimen: naive CD4+ T cells from PBMCs. Subset given: CD45RA+ positively selected. CDR3 sequence reads: CASSEVPLYNEQFF. The DNA for the CDR3 is TGTGCCAGCAGTGAAGTACCATTATACAATGAGCAGTTCTTC.